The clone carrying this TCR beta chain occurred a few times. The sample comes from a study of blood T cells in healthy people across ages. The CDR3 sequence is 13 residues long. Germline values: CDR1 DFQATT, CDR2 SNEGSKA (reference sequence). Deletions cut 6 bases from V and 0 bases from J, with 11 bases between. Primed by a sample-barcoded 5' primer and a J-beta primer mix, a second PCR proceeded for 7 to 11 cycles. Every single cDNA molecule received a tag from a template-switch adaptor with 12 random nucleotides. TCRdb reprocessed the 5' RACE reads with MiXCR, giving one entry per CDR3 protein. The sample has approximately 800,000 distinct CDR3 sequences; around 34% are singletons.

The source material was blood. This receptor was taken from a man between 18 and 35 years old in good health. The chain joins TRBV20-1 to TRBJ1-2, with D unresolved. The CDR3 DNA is TGCAGTGCCTCGGACGAAACTAACTATGGCTACACCTTC. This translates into CSASDETNYGYTF.